Below, one TCR beta chain is given with its context. These data belong to a study of blood T cell repertoires in COVID-19. CDR1 KGHDR and CDR2 SFDVKD come from the germline V gene. With V trimmed by 9 bases and J by 5 bases, 6 bases remained unmatched. The CDR3 is 15 amino acids. Original methodology: Reference gene primer amplification gave nucleated cell count estimates. TCRdb keeps only in-frame clones here, not all; method: immunoSEQ multiplex PCR. That table supplies the V and J calls and clone size; D and trimming were determined from the DNA. The table records about 210,000 clones, 65% to 90% of them present only once.

This chain connects TRBV24-1 to TRBJ2-1; 13 bases fit TRBD2. The specimen was PBMCs or T cells enriched from blood (not recorded which). The receptor's source is a woman aged 45 to 65 with acute COVID-19. CDR3 in DNA: TGTGCCACCCAGACCGGGACTAGCGGGGACAATGAGCAGTTCTTC. Amino acid sequence: CATQTGTSGDNEQFF.